This TCR beta chain was obtained from a study of beta chain features in type 1 diabetes. A note on this clone: Its specificity is unknown.

cDNA synthesis used the whole RNA isolate, giving expressed TCRB sequences. It was found that naive, central memory and regulatory T cell samples averaged approximately 3.6 million reads. The assay was immunoSEQ multiplex PCR, and TCRdb's table has in-frame clones only and misses some. The table has 250,000 to 300,000 clones, about 24% seen once. Findings and caveats of the study: Moderately but significantly shorter TCRB CDR3s were found in Type 1 diabetes patients in all four CD4+ subsets.

V was pared by 3 bases and J by 4 bases, with 10 bases of the junction left unmatched. The CDR3 is 16 residues long. Germline V gene sequence: CDR1 SEHNR, CDR2 FQNEAQ (reference sequence). The V call is TRBV7-9, the J call TRBJ1-2, with TRBD1 identical over 8 bases. The sequenced material came from naive CD4+ T cells from blood. The sequence derives from a woman younger than 45 with type 1 diabetes. The CDR3 DNA is TGTGCCAGCAGCTTGACTAAGACAGGGGCGGCCTATGGCTACACCTTC. It yields the protein CASSLTKTGAAYGYTF.